This TCR beta chain is from a study of control samples from healthy donors and cancer patients. Deletions cut 10 bases from V and 1 base from J, with 10 bases between. Looked up from germline, CDR1 is SNHLY and CDR2 is FYNNEI. This CDR3 has 12 residues. The assay was immunoSEQ multiplex PCR, and TCRdb's table has in-frame clones only and misses some. The data show some 140,000 clones, with 90% to 95% seen just once and approximately 5.5% held by the top ten. V is TRBV2 and J is TRBJ1-1; the D gene is possibly TRBD1 (5 bases). This TCR was sampled from a man in his forties in good health. Sequenced material: blood. CDR3 protein: CAIRGPNTEAFF. The CDR3 DNA follows: TGTGCCATTAGGGGACCGAACACTGAAGCTTTCTTT.